One and the same sample provided the 14 T cell receptor beta chains below, sequenced in a study of T-cell reconstitution after alpha-beta-depleted transplantation in children (TCRdb year 2016). This specimen's treatment or condition label, interpreted: allogeneic hematopoietic cell transplantation with graft depleted of TCRalphabeta T cells and CD19 B cells. Library prep was done by PCR. Sequencing used an Illumina HiSeq 2500. To normalize quantification of the TCRbeta repertoire, the TCR libraries were built with molecular barcoding that relied on unique molecular identifiers. Through fastp at Q25 and MiXCR, TCRdb rebuilt clones from the public reads, retaining in-frame beta chains. Entries are consolidated by CDR3 protein sequence, retaining the most common genes and DNA. Within this sample are 480,000 or so distinct CDR3 sequences, with roughly a tenth of them counted one time only. The ten largest clones add up to just over 2% of the sample.

The source was PBMCs, collected before TCRalphabeta/CD19-depleted stem cell transplant. The receptors were gathered from a child aged 2 to 10 with inherited bone marrow failure, due to receive a stem cell transplant.

In its sample, this clonotype was seen a few times. The chain combines TRBV6-2 or TRBV6-3 with TRBJ2-2, with a weak D call TRBD1 (6 bases). Between the trimmed V and J ends, which lost 7 bases and 0 bases, there was a span of 21 bases. The CDR3 length is 18 residues. Germline CDR1 is MNHEY and CDR2 is SVGEGT. Here the CDR3 DNA reads TGTGCCAGCACCCCGACACTCCTCAGGGGCTCGAACACCGGGGAGCTGTTTTTT. Its protein is CASTPTLLRGSNTGELFF.

This clonotype occurred many times. The chain is built from TRBV4-3 and TRBJ2-1; TRBD2 matches 8 bases. Germline-derived CDR1 and CDR2 are LGHNA and YSLEER. The CDR3 has 16 amino acids. Losses at the gene ends were 2 bases for V and 1 base for J; bases not matched to a gene: 4. The CDR3 loop is CASSQTSGLSYNEQFF. The DNA of the CDR3 is TGCGCCAGCAGCCAAACTAGCGGCCTATCCTACAATGAGCAGTTCTTC.

In its sample, this clonotype was seen many times. In DNA, the CDR3 is TGTGCCAGCTCCTTAGCGGGAGGGGGTGAGCAGTTCTTC. It codes for CASSLAGGGEQFF. The chain is built from TRBV18 and TRBJ2-1; 11 nucleotides line up with TRBD2. V lost 6 bases to trimming and J lost 9 bases; unmatched junction nucleotides: 4. This CDR3 spans 13 amino acids. Germline CDR1 reads KGHSH; CDR2 reads LQKENI.

Ten or more counts support this clonotype. The CDR3 region has the DNA TGCGCCAGCAGCCAAGTTTCGGGAGAGACCCAGTACTTC. It translates to CASSQVSGETQYF. The chain is built from TRBV4-3 and TRBJ2-5, with no clear D. With 1 base removed from V and 4 bases from J, the gap between germline ends came to 7 bases. CDR1 LGHNA and CDR2 YSLEER come from the germline V gene. The CDR3 runs to 13 residues.

Ten or more counts support this clonotype. This chain connects TRBV10-3 to TRBJ1-1; D gene uncertain. Germline V gene data show CDR1 as ENHRY and CDR2 as SYGVKD. CDR3 size: 14 residues. V lost 7 bases, J lost 1 base, and 13 bases lay in between. The CDR3 DNA sequence: TGTGCCATCAATAACCTCGGACCGAACACTGAAGCTTTCTTT. Amino acid sequence: CAINNLGPNTEAFF.

The rearrangement joins TRBV12-3 or TRBV12-4 to TRBJ2-5; 13 bases align to TRBD2. The CDR3 runs 19 residues. J lost 1 base, V lost 4 bases, and 12 bases had no gene match. The CDR3 here is CASSSHRRTSGRAQETQYF. The CDR3 region has the DNA TGTGCCAGCAGTTCCCATCGACGTACTAGCGGGAGGGCCCAAGAGACCCAGTACTTC.

CDR3 region: CASSLGRDGGETQYF. In nucleotides, the CDR3 is TGTGCCAGCAGCTTAGGCCGGGACGGCGGGGAGACCCAGTACTTC. The V and J genes are TRBV7-8 and TRBJ2-5; the D call may be TRBD1 or TRBD2 (5 bases each). This CDR3 spans 15 amino acids. CDR1 SGHVS and CDR2 FQNEAQ come from the germline V gene. V lost 1 base and J lost 5, with 14 bases in between.

This clonotype appeared many times. The gene calls are TRBV18 and TRBJ2-5; TRBD1 matches at 10 bases. CDR3 length equals 16 residues. The V gene's germline CDR1 is KGHSH and CDR2 LQKENI. The J segment lost 5 bases and the V segment lost 3 bases, leaving 9 bases of the junction unmatched. Here the CDR3 reads CASSPTGTGAGETQYF. The CDR3 DNA reads TGTGCCAGCTCACCGACCGGGACAGGGGCTGGGGAGACCCAGTACTTC.

This chain connects TRBV11-2 to TRBJ2-1, with 12 nucleotides matching TRBD2. V gave up 5 bases and J gave up 0 bases; unmatched junction bases: 8. The germline V gene encodes CDR1 SGHAT and CDR2 FQNNGV. The CDR3 length is 18 residues. In nucleotides, the CDR3 is TGTGCCAGCAGCGGGGGAGGACTAGCGGGACCCTCCTACAATGAGCAGTTCTTC. It encodes CASSGGGLAGPSYNEQFF.

This clonotype occurred many times. The chain employs TRBV3-1 and TRBJ2-5, with 9 bases aligning to TRBD2. V shed 4 bases, J shed 5 bases, and the junction held 11 bases outside the gene matches. Germline values: CDR1 LGHDT, CDR2 YNNKEL (reference sequence). CDR3 size: 16 residues. The CDR3 is CASSLRASGRSETQYF. CDR3 coding DNA: TGTGCCAGCAGCCTTAGAGCAAGCGGGAGGAGTGAGACCCAGTACTTC.

This clonotype was counted between two and nine times. This chain joins TRBV12-3 or TRBV12-4 and TRBJ1-2; 10 bases fit TRBD1. After removal of 5 bases from V and 6 bases from J, the junction contained 9 bases not matched to a gene. This CDR3 has 15 residues. CDR3 sequence: CASSPRDRGSNGYTF. Here the CDR3 DNA reads TGTGCCAGCAGTCCCCGGGACAGGGGAAGTAATGGCTACACCTTC.

There are many counts of this clonotype. The chain couples TRBV5-1 to TRBJ1-2; TRBD1 aligns across 8 bases. Germline CDR1 is SGHRS and CDR2 is YFSETQ. CDR3 length equals 14 residues. Unmatched junction bases numbered 4, after V lost 4 bases and J lost 2 bases. The CDR3 coding sequence is TGCGCCAGCAGCATGGGACAGGCGAACTATGGCTACACCTTC. As protein: CASSMGQANYGYTF.

At least ten counts were recorded for this clonotype. V and J are TRBV27 and TRBJ2-1; D possibly matches TRBD1 or TRBD2 (5 bases each). The CDR3 runs to 15 residues. Germline V lookup: CDR1 MNHEY, CDR2 SMNVEV (reference sequence). The V and J ends lost 3 bases and 3 bases respectively, with 12 bases between them. CDR3 DNA sequence: TGTGCCAGCAGTTTCTCCGGGACCTACTACAATGAGCAGTTCTTC. Its translation is CASSFSGTYYNEQFF.

Ten or more counts support this clonotype. This chain uses TRBV29-1 with TRBJ2-7, with a possible D match to TRBD2 (6 bases). CDR1 and CDR2 (germline): SQVTM, ANQGSEA. V lost 0 bases and J 7 bases, leaving 10 bases between the germline ends. The CDR3 contains 12 residues. CDR3 DNA: TGCAGCGTTGAAGACGGACTACTTGAGCAGTACTTC. Its translation: CSVEDGLLEQYF.